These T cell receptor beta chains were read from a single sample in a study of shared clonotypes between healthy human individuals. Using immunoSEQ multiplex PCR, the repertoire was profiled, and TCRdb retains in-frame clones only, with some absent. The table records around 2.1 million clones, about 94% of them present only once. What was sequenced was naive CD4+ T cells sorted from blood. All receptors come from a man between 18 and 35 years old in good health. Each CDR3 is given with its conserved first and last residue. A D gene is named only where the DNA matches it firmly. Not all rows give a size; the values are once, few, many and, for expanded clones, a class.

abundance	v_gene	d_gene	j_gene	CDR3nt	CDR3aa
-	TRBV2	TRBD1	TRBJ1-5	TGTGCCAGCAGCTTGACAGGGCTGAGCAATCAGCCCCAGCATTTT	CASSLTGLSNQPQHF
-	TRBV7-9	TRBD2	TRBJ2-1	TGTGCCAGCAGCTTAGTCGCGGGAGGACATAATGAGCAGTTCTTC	CASSLVAGGHNEQFF
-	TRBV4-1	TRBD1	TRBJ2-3	TGCGCCAGCAGCCAGGACAGGGAAGATACGCAGTATTTT	CASSQDREDTQYF
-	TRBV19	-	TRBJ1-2	TGTGCCAGTAGATTCCTTAGTGCGGGGATTAACTATGGCTACACCTTC	CASRFLSAGINYGYTF
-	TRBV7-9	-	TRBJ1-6	TGTGCCAGCAGCTTAACGGTCCCCGGTTCACCCCTCCACTTT	CASSLTVPGSPLHF
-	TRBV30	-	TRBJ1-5	TGTGCCTGGAGTCCTCGCGGGATGAATAGCAATCAGCCCCAGCATTTT	CAWSPRGMNSNQPQHF
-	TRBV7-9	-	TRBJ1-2	TGTGCCAGCAGCTTAAGCGGGGATTCGATTAATGGCTACACCTTC	CASSLSGDSINGYTF
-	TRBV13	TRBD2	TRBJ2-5	TGTGCCAGCAGACGAATCGGGGCTAGCGGGAGGTCTGACCAAGAGACCCAGTACTTC	CASRRIGASGRSDQETQYF
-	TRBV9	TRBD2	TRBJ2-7	TGTGCCAGCAGCGTGATCAGGGCGGGGGGCCGGTACGAGCAGTACTTC	CASSVIRAGGRYEQYF
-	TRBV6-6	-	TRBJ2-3	TGTGCCAGCAGTTACTCCGAAGATACGCAGTATTTT	CASSYSEDTQYF
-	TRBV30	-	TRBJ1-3	TGTGCCTGGATCCCCTCCGGTGGGTCGGCACCAGCCTCTGGAAACACCATATATTTT	CAWIPSGGSAPASGNTIYF
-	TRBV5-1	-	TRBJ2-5	TGCGCCAGCAGCTCCGCTGATATACAAGAGACCCAGTACTTC	CASSSADIQETQYF
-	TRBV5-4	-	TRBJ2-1	TGTGCCAGCAGCCAGACTGTTGGCCCGCGCATCAAGCAGTTCTTC	CASSQTVGPRIKQFF
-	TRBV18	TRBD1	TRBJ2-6	TGTGCCAGCTCACCACCGACAGGGGGCCTAGGAGGGGCCAACGTCCTGACTTTC	CASSPPTGGLGGANVLTF
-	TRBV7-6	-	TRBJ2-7	TGTGCCAGCAGCTTAGAAACGTCCACGTCCTACGAGCAGTACTTC	CASSLETSTSYEQYF
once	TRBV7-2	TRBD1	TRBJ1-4	TGTGCCAGCAGCTCCCGAGGGACAGGGGGGGAAAAACTGTTTTTT	CASSSRGTGGEKLFF
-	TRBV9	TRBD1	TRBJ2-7	TGTGCCAGCAGCGTGGACGACAGGGCCTCCTACGAGCAGTACTTC	CASSVDDRASYEQYF
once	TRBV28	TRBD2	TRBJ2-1	TGTGCCAGCAGTAGCGGGGGGACCTACAATGAGCAGTTCTTC	CASSSGGTYNEQFF
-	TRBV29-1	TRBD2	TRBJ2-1	TGCAGCGGCCTCGGGGGGGGCCTCAATGAGCAGTTCTTC	CSGLGGGLNEQFF
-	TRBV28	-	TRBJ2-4	TGTGCCAGCAAGTTGGGGGCCAAAAACATTCAGTACTTC	CASKLGAKNIQYF
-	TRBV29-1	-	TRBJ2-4	TGCAGCGTTGTAATAGCCAAAAACATTCAGTACTTC	CSVVIAKNIQYF
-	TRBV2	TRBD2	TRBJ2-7	TGTGCCAGCAGTGAAGTGGGACTAGATTTCCACGAGCAGTACTTC	CASSEVGLDFHEQYF
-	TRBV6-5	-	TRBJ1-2	TGTGCCAGCAGTCTGGAGTTTGGCAGGGCCTATGGCTACACCTTC	CASSLEFGRAYGYTF
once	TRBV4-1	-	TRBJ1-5	TGCGCCAGCAGCCAAGATACCACAGAGACCCAGCATTTT	CASSQDTTETQHF
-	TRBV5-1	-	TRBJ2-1	TGCGCCAGCAGCCGCCTCACAGAAAATGAGCAGTTCTTC	CASSRLTENEQFF
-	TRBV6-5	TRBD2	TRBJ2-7	TGTGCCAGCAGCACACTAGCGGGGAAGAACGAGCAGTACTTC	CASSTLAGKNEQYF
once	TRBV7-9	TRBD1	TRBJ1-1	TGTGCCAGCAGTCGAATACAGGGGGCGAACACTGAAGCTTTCTTT	CASSRIQGANTEAFF
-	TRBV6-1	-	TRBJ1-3	TGTGCCAGCAGCCGGACAGATGGAAACACCATATATTTT	CASSRTDGNTIYF
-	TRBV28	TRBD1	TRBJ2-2	TGTGCCAGCAGAGGACAGGGGGCCGGGGAGCTGTTTTTT	CASRGQGAGELFF
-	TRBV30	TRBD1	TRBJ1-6	TGTGCCTGGGCCCAGGGGGACAGGGGGAACTCCTATAATTCACCCCTCCACTTT	CAWAQGDRGNSYNSPLHF
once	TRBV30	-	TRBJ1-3	TGTGCCCACCGGCAGGGAGCCTCTGGAAACACCATATATTTT	CAHRQGASGNTIYF
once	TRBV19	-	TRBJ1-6	TGTGCCAGTAGTATAGGGCAGGGAAGTTCCTATAATTCACCCCTCCACTTT	CASSIGQGSSYNSPLHF
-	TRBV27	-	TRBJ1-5	TGTGCCAGCAGTTTATTGGCACAAAGCAATCAGCCCCAGCATTTT	CASSLLAQSNQPQHF
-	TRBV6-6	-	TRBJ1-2	TGTGCCAGCAGCCTACAGGAGGGGTACCATGGCTACACCTTC	CASSLQEGYHGYTF